The clone carrying this T cell receptor (beta chain) was seen more than once but under ten times. Its antigen is undetermined. Using its own MiXCR run on the reads, TCRdb lists one record per CDR3 protein. Here the sample spans some 440,000 distinct CDR3 sequences, under 40% being singletons. The data belong to a study of T cell repertoires in cytomegalovirus infection. Study-level points and caveats: HLA-C-restricted, CMV-specific TCR beta clonotypes were dominant ex vivo.

V lost 3 bases and J lost 6, with 8 bases in between. The CDR3 extends over 12 amino acids. The rearrangement joins TRBV12-3 or TRBV12-4 to TRBJ1-2; no clear D. The receptor was derived from a human donor in good health (CMV status not recorded). Some clones in this sample may be carry-over from other donors' samples. The sample was PBMCs. The chain's CDR3 is CASSLGLDGYTF. CDR3 DNA sequence: TGTGCCAGCAGTTTGGGATTGGATGGCTACACCTTC.